The clone carrying this T cell receptor delta chain has a handful of counts. TCRdb shows a much larger clone's protein in place of this DNA's translation, and the two differ at residue 6, likely through a read error; the protein shown is translated from the DNA. TCRdb re-analyzed the multiplex PCR reads via CATT. The sample holds roughly 86,000 delta-chain clones, 1.4% seen once. The record originates from a study of γδ T cells in repeated Plasmodium falciparum infection. Background on the study: Donors had four controlled P. falciparum NF54 infections over about 640 days.

Bulk repertoires came from Vgamma9/Vdelta2+ or Vdelta2-negative gammadelta T cells flow-sorted from PBMC. CDR1 is GEAIGNYY and CDR2 is EKD in the germline V gene. The CDR3 is 19 amino acids. V gave up 5 bases and J gave up 0 bases, with 27 bases separating them. The sequencing sample was made of gamma-delta T cells from blood. The V call is TRDV2, the J call TRDJ1, with D perhaps matching TRDD3 (6 bases). The clonotype originates from a pool of human donors (malaria-infected and uninfected, not separated). CDR3: CACGKSAFGGPKYTDKLIF. The CDR3 DNA follows: TGTGCCTGTGGCAAGAGCGCTTTTGGGGGGCCCAAGTACACCGATAAACTCATCTTT.